The present T cell receptor (beta chain) was sequenced within a study of blood T cell repertoires in COVID-19. There are 14 residues in the CDR3. Germline-derived CDR1 and CDR2 are MNHEY and SVGAGI. V lost 10 bases to trimming and J lost 8 bases, with 23 bases between them. Repertoires were generated with immunoSEQ multiplex PCR, while TCRdb's copy carries only in-frame clones and drops some. The sample has some 16,000 clones; around 86% are singletons. The chain carries TRBV6-5 and TRBJ1-1; D is perhaps TRBD1 (5 bases). The TCR comes from a man in his sixties with acute or convalescent COVID-19. The sample consisted of peripheral blood. The CDR3 DNA follows: TGTGCCACCGCGGCCGGGGGGGATGTATTGGAAGCTTTCTTT. Translated: CATAAGGDVLEAFF.